The rows below give T cell receptor beta chains drawn from one sample of a study of blood T cells in healthy people across ages. TCRdb re-called the 5' RACE reads with MiXCR, one entry per CDR3 protein. The data contain around 900,000 distinct CDR3 sequences, 51% of them singletons. Sequenced sample: blood. These receptors all come from a woman aged 55-69 years in good health. CDR3s include the opening cysteine and the closing phenylalanine or tryptophan.

J | V | CDR3
TRBJ2-1 | TRBV5-5 | CASSLGTSGAEEQFF
TRBJ1-2 | TRBV27 | CASSGGAGGAGYGYTF
TRBJ2-5 | TRBV4-1 | CASSQDHRPGLAGETQYF
TRBJ2-1 | TRBV5-1 | CASSLARTSGTEEQFF
TRBJ2-1 | TRBV29-1 | CSVEAFSEQFF
TRBJ1-6 | TRBV12-3/TRBV12-4 | CASSSPYDNSPLHF
TRBJ2-1 | TRBV20-1 | CSARPPGLAYNEQFF
TRBJ2-7 | TRBV12-3/TRBV12-4 | CASSHHNEQYF
TRBJ2-7 | TRBV11-1 | CASSRQGIGTYEQYF
. | TRBV10-3 | CAIRGTVGSEQYF
TRBJ2-3 | TRBV24-1 | CATSDLTSDTQYF
TRBJ2-5 | TRBV3-1 | CASSQVGGYQETQYF
TRBJ2-3 | TRBV6-1 | CASSASVGGLTDTQYF
TRBJ2-7 | TRBV15 | CATSRDRYEQYF
TRBJ2-1 | TRBV7-2 | CASSPGGGNEQFF
TRBJ1-2 | TRBV12-3/TRBV12-4 | CASKTGNGYTF
TRBJ2-7 | TRBV28 | CASEFGSAGSYEQYF
TRBJ1-5 | TRBV4-1 | CASSQDVQVGPQHF
TRBJ2-1 | TRBV12-3/TRBV12-4 | CASRPEGLAGHEQFF
TRBJ1-5 | TRBV6-1 | CASTRSTYQPQHF
TRBJ2-2 | TRBV5-5 | CASSFRDSANTGELFF
TRBJ1-1 | TRBV9 | CASSAPTDSRKNTEAFF
TRBJ2-5 | TRBV27 | CASSPQTWGTQYF
. | TRBV30 | CAWISGYEQYF
. | TRBV28 | CASSLTGTGTEQYF
TRBJ2-7 | TRBV29-1 | CSVMGTRNYEQYF
TRBJ2-1 | TRBV4-3 | CASSQAGQVVPVYNEQFF
TRBJ2-7 | TRBV4-3 | CASSPRTGTLYEQYF
TRBJ2-3 | TRBV6-5 | CASSDSLAEAQYF
TRBJ1-2 | TRBV7-3 | CASSLTRGGGYTF
TRBJ1-1 | TRBV18 | CASSGVGDTEAFF
TRBJ2-7 | TRBV10-3 | CAINGPGYEQYF
TRBJ2-3 | TRBV30 | CAWSGVTDTQYF
TRBJ2-1 | TRBV24-1 | CATSVSLAGANEQFF
TRBJ2-5 | TRBV13 | CASSSPSQTSGIFRYF
TRBJ2-5 | TRBV2 | CASSQTRTLEQYF
TRBJ2-4 | TRBV3-1 | CASSQGAVTLAKNIQYF
TRBJ2-5 | TRBV20-1 | CSANRRDRGYGQYF
TRBJ2-1 | TRBV7-2 | CASSLGGGSNEQFF
TRBJ2-1 | TRBV5-1 | CASSLANEPGEQFF
. | TRBV6-5 | CASSYSWEGSGTQYF
. | TRBV5-6 | CASSLGRGGLSGSRNEQYF
TRBJ2-1 | TRBV5-8 | CASSLTRNNEQFF
TRBJ2-2 | TRBV7-2 | CASSPQGYTGELFF
TRBJ2-5 | TRBV7-2 | CASSLGPAGATQYF
TRBJ2-7 | TRBV27 | CASSRKPLYEQYF